This T cell receptor beta chain comes out of a study of T cell changes during pregnancy in multiple sclerosis. TCRdb keeps only in-frame clones here, not all; method: immunoSEQ multiplex PCR. The table lists approximately 60,000 clones, 90% to 95% of them singletons. This sample comprised CD8+ T cells from peripheral blood mononuclear cells, obtained in the third trimester of pregnancy. The clonotype originates from a female donor with multiple sclerosis, enrolled in a pregnancy study.

CDR3 residues: CASSQDQQGYEQYF. Written as DNA, the CDR3 is TGTGCCAGCAGCCAAGATCAACAGGGCTACGAGCAGTACTTC. The V call is TRBV4-2, the J call TRBJ2-7; D may be TRBD1 (6 bases). The CDR3 runs 14 residues. V was trimmed by 0 bases and J by 3 bases, leaving 9 bases between them. CDR1 LGHNA and CDR2 YNFKEQ come from the germline V gene.